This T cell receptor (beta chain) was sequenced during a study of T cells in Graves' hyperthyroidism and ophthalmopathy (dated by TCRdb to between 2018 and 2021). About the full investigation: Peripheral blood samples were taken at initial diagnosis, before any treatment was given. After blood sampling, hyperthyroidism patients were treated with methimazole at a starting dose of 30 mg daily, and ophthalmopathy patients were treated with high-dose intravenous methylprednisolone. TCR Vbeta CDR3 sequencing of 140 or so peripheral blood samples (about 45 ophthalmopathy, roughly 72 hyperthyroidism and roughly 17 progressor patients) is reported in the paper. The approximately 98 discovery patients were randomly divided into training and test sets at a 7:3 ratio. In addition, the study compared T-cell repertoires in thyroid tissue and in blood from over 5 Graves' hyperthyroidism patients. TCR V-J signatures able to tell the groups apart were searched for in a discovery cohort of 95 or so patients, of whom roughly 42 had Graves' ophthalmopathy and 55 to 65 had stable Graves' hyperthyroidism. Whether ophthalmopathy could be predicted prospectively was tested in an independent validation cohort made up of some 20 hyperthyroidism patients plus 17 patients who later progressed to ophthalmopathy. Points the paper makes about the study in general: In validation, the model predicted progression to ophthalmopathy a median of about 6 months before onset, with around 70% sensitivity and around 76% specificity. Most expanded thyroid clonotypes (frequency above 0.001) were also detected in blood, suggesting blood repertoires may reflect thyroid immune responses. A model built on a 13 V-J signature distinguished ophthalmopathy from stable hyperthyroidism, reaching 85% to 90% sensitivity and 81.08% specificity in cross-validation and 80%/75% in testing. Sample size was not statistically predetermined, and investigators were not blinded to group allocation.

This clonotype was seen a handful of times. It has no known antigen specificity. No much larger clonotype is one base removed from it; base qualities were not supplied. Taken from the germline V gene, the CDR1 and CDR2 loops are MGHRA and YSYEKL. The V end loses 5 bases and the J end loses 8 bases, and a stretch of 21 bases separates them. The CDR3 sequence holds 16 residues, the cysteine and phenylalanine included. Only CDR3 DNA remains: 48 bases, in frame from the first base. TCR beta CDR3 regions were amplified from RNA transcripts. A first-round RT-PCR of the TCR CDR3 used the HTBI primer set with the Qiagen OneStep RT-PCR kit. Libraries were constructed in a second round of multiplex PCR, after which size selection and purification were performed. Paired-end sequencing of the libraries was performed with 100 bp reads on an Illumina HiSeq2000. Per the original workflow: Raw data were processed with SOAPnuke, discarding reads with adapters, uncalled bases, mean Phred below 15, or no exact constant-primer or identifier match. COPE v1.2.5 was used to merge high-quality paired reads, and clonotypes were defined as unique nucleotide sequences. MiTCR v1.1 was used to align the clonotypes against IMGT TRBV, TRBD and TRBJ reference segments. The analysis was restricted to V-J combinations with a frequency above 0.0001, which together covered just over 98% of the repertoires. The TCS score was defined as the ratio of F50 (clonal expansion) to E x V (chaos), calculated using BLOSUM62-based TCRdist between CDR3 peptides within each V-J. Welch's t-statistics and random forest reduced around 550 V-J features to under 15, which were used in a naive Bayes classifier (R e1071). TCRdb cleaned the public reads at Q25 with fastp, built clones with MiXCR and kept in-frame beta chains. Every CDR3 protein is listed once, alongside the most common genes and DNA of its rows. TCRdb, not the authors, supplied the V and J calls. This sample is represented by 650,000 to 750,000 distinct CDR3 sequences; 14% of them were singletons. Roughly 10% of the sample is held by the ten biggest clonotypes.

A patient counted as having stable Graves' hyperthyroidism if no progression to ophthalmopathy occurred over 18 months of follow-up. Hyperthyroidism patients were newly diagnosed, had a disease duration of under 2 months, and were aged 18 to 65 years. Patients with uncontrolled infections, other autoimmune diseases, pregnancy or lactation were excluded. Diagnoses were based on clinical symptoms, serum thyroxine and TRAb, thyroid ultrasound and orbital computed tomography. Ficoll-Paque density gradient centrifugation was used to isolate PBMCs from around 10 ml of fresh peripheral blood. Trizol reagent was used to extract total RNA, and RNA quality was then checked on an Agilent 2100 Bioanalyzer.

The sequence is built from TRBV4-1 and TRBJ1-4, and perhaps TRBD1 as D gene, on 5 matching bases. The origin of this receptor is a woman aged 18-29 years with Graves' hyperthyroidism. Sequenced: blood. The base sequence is TGCGCCAGCAGCTATGGCACCAGGCAGGGCAGGGAAAAACTGTTTTTT. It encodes CASSYGTRQGREKLFF.